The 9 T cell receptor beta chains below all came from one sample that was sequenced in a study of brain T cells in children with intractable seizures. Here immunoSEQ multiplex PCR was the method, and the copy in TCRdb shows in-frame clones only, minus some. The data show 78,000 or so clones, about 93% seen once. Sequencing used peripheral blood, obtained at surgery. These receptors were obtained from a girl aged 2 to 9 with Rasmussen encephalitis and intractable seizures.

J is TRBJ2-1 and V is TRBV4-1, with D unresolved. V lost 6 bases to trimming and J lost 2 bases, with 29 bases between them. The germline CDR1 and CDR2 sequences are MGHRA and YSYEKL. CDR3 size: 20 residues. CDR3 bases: TGCGCCAGCAGAACCACGGTCCCCCAGAGGCGGTACGCCACCTACAATGAGCAGTTCTTC. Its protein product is CASRTTVPQRRYATYNEQFF.

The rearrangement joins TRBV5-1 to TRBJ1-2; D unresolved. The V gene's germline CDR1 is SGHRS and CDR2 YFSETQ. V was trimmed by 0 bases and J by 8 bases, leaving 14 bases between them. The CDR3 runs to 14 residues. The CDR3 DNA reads TGCGCCAGCAGCTTGGTATTCGGGGTGGGAGGCTACACCTTC. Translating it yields CASSLVFGVGGYTF.

CDR3 amino acids: CASSQGGMETQYF. The CDR3 DNA sequence: TGTGCCAGCAGCCAAGGAGGAATGGAGACCCAGTACTTC. The chain combines TRBV4-2 with TRBJ2-5; D gene uncertain. The CDR3 sequence is 13 residues long. Germline V lookup: CDR1 LGHNA, CDR2 YNFKEQ. V lost 1 base, J lost 5 bases, and 8 bases lay in between.

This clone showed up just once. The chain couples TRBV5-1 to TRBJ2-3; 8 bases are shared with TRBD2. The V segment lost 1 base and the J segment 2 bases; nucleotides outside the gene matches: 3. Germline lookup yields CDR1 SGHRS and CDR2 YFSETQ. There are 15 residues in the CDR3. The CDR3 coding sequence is TGCGCCAGCAGCTTGCTAGCGGGCTTCACAGATACGCAGTATTTT. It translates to CASSLLAGFTDTQYF. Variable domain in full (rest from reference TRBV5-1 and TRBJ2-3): KAGVTQTPRYLIKTRGQQVTLSCSPISGHRSVSWYQQTPGQGLQFLFEYFSETQRNKGNFPGRFSGRQFSNSRSEMNVSTLELGDSALYLCASSLLAGFTDTQYFGPGTRLTVL.

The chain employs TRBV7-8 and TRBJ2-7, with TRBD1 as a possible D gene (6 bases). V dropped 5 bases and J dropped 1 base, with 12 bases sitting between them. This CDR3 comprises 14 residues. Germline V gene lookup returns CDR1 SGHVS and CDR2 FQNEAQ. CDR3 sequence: CASSPDRRSYEQYF. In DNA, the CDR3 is TGTGCCAGCAGCCCGGACAGAAGATCCTACGAGCAGTACTTC.

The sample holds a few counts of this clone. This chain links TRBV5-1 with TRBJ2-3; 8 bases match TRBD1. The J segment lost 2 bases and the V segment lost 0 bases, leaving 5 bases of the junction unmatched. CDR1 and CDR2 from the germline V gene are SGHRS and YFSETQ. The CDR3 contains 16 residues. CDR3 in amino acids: CASSLAGQVTTDTQYF. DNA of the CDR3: TGCGCCAGCAGCTTGGCGGGACAGGTCACCACAGATACGCAGTATTTT.

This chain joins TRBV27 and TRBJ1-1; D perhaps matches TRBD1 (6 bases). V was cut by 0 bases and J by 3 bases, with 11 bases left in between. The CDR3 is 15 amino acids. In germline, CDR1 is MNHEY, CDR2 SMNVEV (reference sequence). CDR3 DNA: TGTGCCAGCAGTTTATCTGGGGGGGGCTACACTGAAGCTTTCTTT. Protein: CASSLSGGGYTEAFF.

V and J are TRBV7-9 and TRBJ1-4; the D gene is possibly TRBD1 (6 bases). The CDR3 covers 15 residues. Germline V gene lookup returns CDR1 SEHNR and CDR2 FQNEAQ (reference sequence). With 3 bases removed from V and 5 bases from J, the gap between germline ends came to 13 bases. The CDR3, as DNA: TGTGCCAGCAGCTTCCTAGGACAGACGAATGAAAAACTGTTTTTT. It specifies CASSFLGQTNEKLFF.

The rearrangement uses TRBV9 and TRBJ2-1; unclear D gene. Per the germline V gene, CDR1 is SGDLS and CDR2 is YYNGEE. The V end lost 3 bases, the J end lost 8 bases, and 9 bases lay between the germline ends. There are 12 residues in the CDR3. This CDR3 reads CASSGSLHEQFF. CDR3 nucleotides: TGTGCCAGCAGCGGTAGTCTCCATGAGCAGTTCTTC. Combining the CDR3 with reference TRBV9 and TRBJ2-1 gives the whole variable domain DSGVTQTPKHLITATGQRVTLRCSPRSGDLSVYWYQQSLDQGLQFLIQYYNGEERAKGNILERFSAQQFPDLHSELNLSSLELGDSALYFCASSGSLHEQFFGPGTRLTVL.